These T cell receptor beta chains were read from a single sample in a study of blood T cells in healthy people across ages. MiXCR, applied by TCRdb to the 5' RACE reads, yields one record per CDR3 protein. The sample carries 600,000 to 900,000 distinct CDR3 sequences, around 24% recorded once. These sequences were also reported in another study, on T cells of mothers and their children.

What was sequenced was blood. These receptors all stem from a boy younger than 18 in good health. Each CDR3 is given with its conserved first and last residue. Each record gives: D gene, V gene, clone size, J gene, CDR3 protein, CDR3 DNA. A D gene is named only where the DNA matches it firmly. For some rows the clone size is stated as once, few or many, or as a class when expanded; others skip it.

>NA|TRBV5-1|few|TRBJ2-7
CASSFDIPTYEQYF
TGCGCCAGCAGCTTTGACATACCTACCTACGAGCAGTACTTC
>NA|TRBV20-1|few|TRBJ2-4
CSARAHTGNLAKNIQYF
TGCAGTGCTCGAGCCCACACAGGGAACCTAGCCAAAAACATTCAGTACTTC
>TRBD1|TRBV6-5|few|TRBJ2-4
CASSYSTTGSSIQYF
TGTGCCAGCAGTTACTCGACGACAGGGAGTAGCATTCAGTACTTC
>TRBD1|TRBV11-2|few|TRBJ2-3
CASSSSLGQGSNTDTQYF
TGTGCCAGCAGCTCGAGCCTAGGACAGGGCTCCAACACAGATACGCAGTATTTT
>NA|TRBV6-2/TRBV6-3|NA|TRBJ1-2
CASTKTGLWDGYTF
TGTGCCAGCACCAAAACAGGGCTTTGGGATGGCTACACCTTC
>TRBD2|TRBV10-3|few|TRBJ2-4
CAISGGTSGGQNIQYF
TGTGCCATCAGTGGAGGGACTAGCGGGGGACAAAACATTCAGTACTTC
>NA|TRBV12-3/TRBV12-4|few|TRBJ1-2
CASSLNSGGGYTF
TGTGCCAGCAGTTTAAACTCGGGGGGTGGCTACACCTTC
>NA|TRBV3-1|few|TRBJ1-1
CASSQGGVNTEAFF
TGTGCCAGCAGCCAAGGAGGGGTGAACACTGAAGCTTTCTTT
>NA|TRBV5-5|NA|TRBJ1-1
CASSLVFGLLNTEAFF
TGTGCCAGCAGCTTGGTGTTTGGGCTATTGAACACTGAAGCTTTCTTT
>NA|TRBV2|NA|TRBJ2-7
CASSERRTYEQYF
TGTGCCAGCAGTGAGCGGAGGACCTACGAGCAGTACTTC